This T cell receptor (beta chain) is drawn from a study of blood T cells in healthy people across ages. CDR1 is SGHTA, CDR2 FQGNSA, per germline. This CDR3 region has 12 residues. V was pared by 3 bases and J by 8 bases, with 10 bases between. In this sample, this clonotype turned up many times. With a J-beta primer mix and a sample-barcoded 5' primer, a second PCR ran about 6 to 11 cycles. TCRdb recomputed calls from the 5' RACE reads with MiXCR, one row per CDR3 protein. The sample has 1.5 million to 2 million distinct CDR3 sequences; approximately 32% are singletons. The source of this sequence is a young woman in good health. The J gene is TRBJ1-2, the V gene TRBV7-2; D ambiguous. The sample was blood. CDR3 sequence: CASSFGISGYTF. In nucleotides, the CDR3 is TGTGCCAGCAGCTTTGGAATTTCGGGCTACACCTTC.